This TCR beta chain derives from a study of blood T cell repertoires in COVID-19. In the study overall: The cDNA or gDNA used as material had been derived from T cells, B-cell-depleted T cells, or PBMCs.

How the authors handled the data: Reference gene primer amplification gave nucleated cell count estimates. TCRdb keeps only in-frame clones here, not all; method: immunoSEQ multiplex PCR. That table supplies the V and J calls and clone size; D and trimming were determined from the DNA. The profile covers 170,000 or so clones, with 86% appearing a single time and 5.5% to 8% taken by the ten largest. Losses at the gene ends were 5 bases for V and 4 bases for J; bases not matched to a gene: 8. This CDR3 contains 14 residues. Germline V gene sequence: CDR1 MNHEY, CDR2 SVGEGT. This clone has just a few counts.

Sequencing was performed on peripheral blood. The rearrangement joins TRBV6-2 or TRBV6-3 to TRBJ2-7; 7 bases map to TRBD2. This sequence was found in a man aged 45 to 65 with active or convalescent COVID-19. The CDR3 loop reads CASSKSGVMYEQYF. CDR3 sequence (DNA): TGTGCCAGCAGTAAAAGCGGGGTTATGTACGAGCAGTACTTC.